The 2 T cell receptor beta chains presented below share a single source sample, sequenced in a study of T cells in Graves' hyperthyroidism and ophthalmopathy (dated by TCRdb to about 2019). Libraries were constructed by multiplex PCR. The instrument was an Illumina HiSeq 2000. The TCR beta CDR3 regions were amplified from RNA transcripts. For the first round of RT-PCR on the TCR CDR3, the HTBI primer set was used together with the Qiagen OneStep RT-PCR kit. TCRdb reprocessed the public reads (quality trimming at Q25 with fastp, clone calling with MiXCR) and kept in-frame beta chains. Identical CDR3 protein sequences are pooled into one entry, listed with their most common genes and DNA. This sample lists over 500,000 distinct CDR3 sequences; about 16% were detected once. Clones ranked in the top ten supply 25% to 30% of the sample. Sequenced: blood. The receptors derive from a woman aged 25 to 39 with Graves' ophthalmopathy.

The chain carries TRBV7-8 and TRBJ1-5; D is possibly TRBD1 (6 bases). CDR1 and CDR2 from the germline V gene are SGHVS and FQNEAQ. This CDR3 is built from 14 residues. The V end lost 5 bases, the J end lost 4 bases, and 12 bases lay between the germline ends. CDR3 DNA sequence: TGTGCCAGCAGCCCGGGGGCGGGAAATCAGCCCCAGCATTTT. Its translation is CASSPGAGNQPQHF.

The CDR3: CASSLYGRTIETQYF. DNA for the CDR3: TGTGCCAGCAGCTTGTATGGACGGACAATCGAGACCCAGTACTTC. This rearrangement joins TRBV5-4 to TRBJ2-5, with D possibly matching TRBD1 (5 bases). Germline V gives CDR1 SGHNT, CDR2 YYREEE (reference sequence). The length of the CDR3 is 15 residues. V was cut by 1 base and J by 5 bases, with 15 bases left in between.